The rows below give T cell receptor beta chains drawn from one sample of a study of blood T cell repertoires in COVID-19. Only in-frame clones appear in the TCRdb table, and some are missing; sequencing was by immunoSEQ multiplex PCR. The repertoire consists of over 120,000 clones, with roughly nine tenths occurring once and the leading ten covering about 1.5%. Sample: peripheral blood. Receptor source: a human donor in a cohort sampled during active COVID-19. The CDR3 runs from the conserved cysteine through the conserved F or W. The order of the fields is clone size, V gene, D gene, J gene, CDR3 length, CDR3 DNA, CDR3 protein. The D gene is left open where the match is weak. Clone sizes are given selectively: once, few, many, or a class where the clone is expanded.

abundance: .
v_gene: TRBV7-9
d_gene: .
j_gene: TRBJ1-3
len: 16
CDR3nt: TGTGCCAGCAGCTTCTTGAATACAGGTAGTGGAAACACCATATATTTT
CDR3aa: CASSFLNTGSGNTIYF

abundance: .
v_gene: TRBV9
d_gene: TRBD2
j_gene: TRBJ2-5
len: 15
CDR3nt: TGTGCCAGCAGCGCCGGACTAGCGGGGACGGAGACCCAGTACTTC
CDR3aa: CASSAGLAGTETQYF

abundance: .
v_gene: TRBV5-1
d_gene: TRBD1
j_gene: TRBJ2-5
len: 13
CDR3nt: TGCGCCAGCAGCGCAGGACAGGGGGAGACCCAGTACTTC
CDR3aa: CASSAGQGETQYF

abundance: .
v_gene: TRBV6-5
d_gene: .
j_gene: TRBJ2-1
len: 15
CDR3nt: TGTGCCAGCAGTTACTCGTCACCGAAGCTAAATGAGCAGTTCTTC
CDR3aa: CASSYSSPKLNEQFF

abundance: once
v_gene: TRBV4-2
d_gene: .
j_gene: TRBJ1-4
len: 14
CDR3nt: TGTGCCAGCAGCCAAGACACTACTAATGAAAAACTGTTTTTT
CDR3aa: CASSQDTTNEKLFF

abundance: .
v_gene: TRBV20-1
d_gene: .
j_gene: TRBJ1-1
len: 11
CDR3nt: TGCAGTGCTCACCGAGACACTGAAGCTTTCTTT
CDR3aa: CSAHRDTEAFF

abundance: .
v_gene: TRBV4-1
d_gene: TRBD2
j_gene: TRBJ2-3
len: 16
CDR3nt: TGCGCCAGCAGCCGCATACTAGCGGGGGGCACAGATACGCAGTATTTT
CDR3aa: CASSRILAGGTDTQYF

abundance: .
v_gene: TRBV10-2
d_gene: .
j_gene: TRBJ1-2
len: 11
CDR3nt: TGCGCCACAGGGGAAAACTATGGCTACACCTTC
CDR3aa: CATGENYGYTF

abundance: few
v_gene: TRBV27
d_gene: .
j_gene: TRBJ1-4
len: 14
CDR3nt: TGTGCCAGCAGTTTCCGATCCGGTTGGGAAAAACTGTTTTTT
CDR3aa: CASSFRSGWEKLFF

abundance: .
v_gene: TRBV2
d_gene: .
j_gene: TRBJ2-1
len: 14
CDR3nt: TGTGCCAGCAGGGAATCGGGGGTCTACAATGAGCAGTTCTTC
CDR3aa: CASRESGVYNEQFF

abundance: .
v_gene: TRBV7-2
d_gene: .
j_gene: TRBJ1-2
len: 15
CDR3nt: TGTGCCAGCAGCTTAGCGGGGGGAGCCAATTATGGCTACACCTTC
CDR3aa: CASSLAGGANYGYTF

abundance: .
v_gene: TRBV6-4
d_gene: .
j_gene: TRBJ1-4
len: 14
CDR3nt: TGTGCCAGCAGTCCGACAGCAACTAATGAAAAACTGTTTTTT
CDR3aa: CASSPTATNEKLFF

abundance: .
v_gene: TRBV18
d_gene: TRBD2
j_gene: TRBJ2-7
len: 18
CDR3nt: TGTGCCAGCTCACCAGGACTAGCGGGGGGTCTGAGCTCCTACGAGCAGTACTTC
CDR3aa: CASSPGLAGGLSSYEQYF

abundance: .
v_gene: TRBV9
d_gene: .
j_gene: TRBJ2-2
len: 13
CDR3nt: TGTGCCAGCAGCGTAGTTCAGGCCGGGGAGCTGTTTTTT
CDR3aa: CASSVVQAGELFF

abundance: .
v_gene: TRBV2
d_gene: .
j_gene: TRBJ1-5
len: 12
CDR3nt: TGTGCCAGCAGTGACAGGAATCAGCCCCAGCATTTT
CDR3aa: CASSDRNQPQHF

abundance: .
v_gene: TRBV5-6
d_gene: TRBD1
j_gene: TRBJ2-1
len: 14
CDR3nt: TGTGCCAGCAGCCCGACAGGGGTGTGGAATGAGCAGTTCTTC
CDR3aa: CASSPTGVWNEQFF

abundance: .
v_gene: TRBV7-3
d_gene: .
j_gene: TRBJ2-5
len: 16
CDR3nt: TGTGCCAGCAGCTTAAGTGGGATAGCGGTTGGGGAGACCCAGTACTTC
CDR3aa: CASSLSGIAVGETQYF

abundance: .
v_gene: TRBV3-1/TRBV3-2
d_gene: .
j_gene: TRBJ1-4
len: 13
CDR3nt: TGTGCCAGCAGCCCGACGGGGGATGAAAAACTGTTTTTT
CDR3aa: CASSPTGDEKLFF

abundance: .
v_gene: TRBV7-8
d_gene: .
j_gene: TRBJ2-1
len: 15
CDR3nt: TGTGCCAGCAGCTCTCCGGGACTGAGTTACAATGAGCAGTTCTTC
CDR3aa: CASSSPGLSYNEQFF

abundance: .
v_gene: TRBV20-1
d_gene: TRBD2
j_gene: TRBJ2-3
len: 15
CDR3nt: TGCAGTGCTAGTGGGGCGGGGGGAAGCACAGATACGCAGTATTTT
CDR3aa: CSASGAGGSTDTQYF

abundance: .
v_gene: TRBV6-5
d_gene: TRBD2
j_gene: TRBJ2-5
len: 15
CDR3nt: TGTGCCAGCAGTATACTAGCGGGGGTCCAAGAGACCCAGTACTTC
CDR3aa: CASSILAGVQETQYF

abundance: .
v_gene: TRBV27
d_gene: TRBD1
j_gene: TRBJ1-2
len: 15
CDR3nt: TGTGCCAGCAGTACCCCCGAGACAGGGGACTATGGCTACACCTTC
CDR3aa: CASSTPETGDYGYTF

abundance: .
v_gene: TRBV12-3/TRBV12-4
d_gene: .
j_gene: TRBJ2-1
len: 13
CDR3nt: TGTGCCAGCAGGCCCCCCGGGGTCAATGAGCAGTTCTTC
CDR3aa: CASRPPGVNEQFF

abundance: .
v_gene: TRBV27
d_gene: .
j_gene: TRBJ2-7
len: 16
CDR3nt: TGTGCCAGCAGTTCCCCGCGGGGCCTCATTCGGTACGAGCAGTACTTC
CDR3aa: CASSSPRGLIRYEQYF

abundance: .
v_gene: TRBV19
d_gene: TRBD1
j_gene: TRBJ1-2
len: 13
CDR3nt: TGTGCCAGTAGTCTACAGGGGTTCCCTGGCTACACCTTC
CDR3aa: CASSLQGFPGYTF

abundance: .
v_gene: TRBV19
d_gene: TRBD1
j_gene: TRBJ2-5
len: 18
CDR3nt: TGTGCCAGTAGTATCTTAAAAGGCCAGGGGGCTTCCTCAGAGACCCAGTACTTC
CDR3aa: CASSILKGQGASSETQYF

abundance: .
v_gene: TRBV5-1
d_gene: TRBD1
j_gene: TRBJ1-1
len: 14
CDR3nt: TGCGCCAGCAGCGTAGGACAGGGCGACACTGAAGCTTTCTTT
CDR3aa: CASSVGQGDTEAFF

abundance: .
v_gene: TRBV5-6
d_gene: .
j_gene: TRBJ2-7
len: 12
CDR3nt: TGTGCCAGCAGCTTGACAGGGTCCGAGCAGTACTTC
CDR3aa: CASSLTGSEQYF

abundance: .
v_gene: TRBV29-1
d_gene: .
j_gene: TRBJ1-2
len: 15
CDR3nt: TGCAGCGTCATGGACAGACCATTAGCCAACTATGGCTACACCTTC
CDR3aa: CSVMDRPLANYGYTF

abundance: .
v_gene: TRBV27
d_gene: .
j_gene: TRBJ2-1
len: 11
CDR3nt: TGTGCCAGCACAACTAGACGTGAGCAGTTCTTC
CDR3aa: CASTTRREQFF

abundance: .
v_gene: TRBV7-2
d_gene: TRBD1
j_gene: TRBJ2-3
len: 15
CDR3nt: TGTGCCAGCAGCGCCCCGGGACAGGGAACAGATACGCAGTATTTT
CDR3aa: CASSAPGQGTDTQYF

abundance: .
v_gene: TRBV6-1
d_gene: .
j_gene: TRBJ2-7
len: 12
CDR3nt: TGTGCCAGCAGTGAGACACGTTTCGAGCAGTACTTC
CDR3aa: CASSETRFEQYF

abundance: .
v_gene: TRBV10-2
d_gene: .
j_gene: TRBJ1-5
len: 14
CDR3nt: TGCGCCAGCAGTGATACTGCGGGATTGGGGCCCCAGCATTTT
CDR3aa: CASSDTAGLGPQHF

abundance: .
v_gene: TRBV4-2
d_gene: .
j_gene: TRBJ2-5
len: 16
CDR3nt: TGTGCCAGCAGCCACCATTGGACGGAGGAGCAAGAGACCCAGTACTTC
CDR3aa: CASSHHWTEEQETQYF

abundance: .
v_gene: TRBV6-6
d_gene: TRBD1
j_gene: TRBJ1-1
len: 12
CDR3nt: TGTGCCACAGAACAGGGGTACACTGAAGCTTTCTTT
CDR3aa: CATEQGYTEAFF